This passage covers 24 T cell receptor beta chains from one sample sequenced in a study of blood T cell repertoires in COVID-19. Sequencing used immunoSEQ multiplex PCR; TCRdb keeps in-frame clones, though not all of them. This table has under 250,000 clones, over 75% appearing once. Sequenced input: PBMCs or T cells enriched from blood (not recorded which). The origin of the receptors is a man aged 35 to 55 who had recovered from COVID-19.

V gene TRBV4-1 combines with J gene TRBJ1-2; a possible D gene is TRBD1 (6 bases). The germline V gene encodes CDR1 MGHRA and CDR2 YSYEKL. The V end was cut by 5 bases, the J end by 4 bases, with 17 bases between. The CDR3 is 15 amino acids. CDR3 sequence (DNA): TGCGCCAGCAGCGTAGACACAGGGACGGGCTATGGCTACACCTTC. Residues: CASSVDTGTGYGYTF.

CDR3 DNA: TGTGCCAGCAGTTCGTACCCCTACAGGGCCGGGGAGCTGTTTTTT. Its protein product is CASSSYPYRAGELFF. V is TRBV28 and J is TRBJ2-2, with D possibly matching TRBD1 (6 bases). Trimming removed 4 bases from V and 6 bases from J, with 15 bases in between. CDR3 size: 15 residues. The germline V gene has CDR1 MDHEN and CDR2 SYDVKM.

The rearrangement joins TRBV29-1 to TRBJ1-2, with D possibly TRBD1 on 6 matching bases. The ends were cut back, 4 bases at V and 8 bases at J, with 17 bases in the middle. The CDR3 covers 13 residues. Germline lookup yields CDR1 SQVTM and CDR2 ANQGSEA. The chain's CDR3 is CSVGSQGIDGYTF. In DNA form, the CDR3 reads TGCAGCGTTGGATCCCAGGGGATTGACGGCTACACCTTC.

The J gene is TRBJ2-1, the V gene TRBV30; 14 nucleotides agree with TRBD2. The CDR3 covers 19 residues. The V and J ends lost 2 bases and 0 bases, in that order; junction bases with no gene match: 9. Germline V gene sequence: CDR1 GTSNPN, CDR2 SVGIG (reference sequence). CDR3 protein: CAWSLVTSGRGSSYNEQFF. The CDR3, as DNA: TGTGCCTGGAGTCTCGTGACTAGCGGGAGGGGAAGCTCCTACAATGAGCAGTTCTTC. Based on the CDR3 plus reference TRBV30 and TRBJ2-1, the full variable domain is SQTIHQWPATLVQPVGSPLSLECTVEGTSNPNLYWYRQAAGRGLQLLFYSVGIGQISSEVPQNLSASRPQDRQFILSSKKLLLSDSGFYLCAWSLVTSGRGSSYNEQFFGPGTRLTVL.

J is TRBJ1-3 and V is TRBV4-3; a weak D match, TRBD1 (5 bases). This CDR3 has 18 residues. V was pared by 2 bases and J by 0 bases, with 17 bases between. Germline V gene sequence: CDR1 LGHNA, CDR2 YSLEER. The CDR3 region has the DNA TGCGCCAGCAGCCAAATAGGGGATAGACGGATCTCTGGAAACACCATATATTTT. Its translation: CASSQIGDRRISGNTIYF.

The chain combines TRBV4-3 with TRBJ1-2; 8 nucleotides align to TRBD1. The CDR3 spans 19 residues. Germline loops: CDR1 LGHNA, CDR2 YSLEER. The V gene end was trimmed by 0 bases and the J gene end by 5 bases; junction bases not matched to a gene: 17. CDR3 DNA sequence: TGCGCCAGCAGCCAAGAAGGAGGGGCAGGGGGCTTTGGTGGTTATGGCTACACCTTC. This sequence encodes CASSQEGGAGGFGGYGYTF.

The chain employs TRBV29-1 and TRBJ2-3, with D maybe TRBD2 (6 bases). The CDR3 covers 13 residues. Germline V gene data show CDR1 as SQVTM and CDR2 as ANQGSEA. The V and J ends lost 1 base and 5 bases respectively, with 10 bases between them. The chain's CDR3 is CSVEGQGGDTQYF. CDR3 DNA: TGCAGCGTTGAAGGTCAGGGAGGAGATACGCAGTATTTT.

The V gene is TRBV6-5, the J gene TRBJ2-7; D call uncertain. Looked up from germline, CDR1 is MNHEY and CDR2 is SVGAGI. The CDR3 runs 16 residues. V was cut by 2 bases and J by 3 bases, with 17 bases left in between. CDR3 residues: CASSYVSANPVYEQYF. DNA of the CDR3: TGTGCCAGCAGTTACGTAAGCGCCAACCCCGTCTACGAGCAGTACTTC.

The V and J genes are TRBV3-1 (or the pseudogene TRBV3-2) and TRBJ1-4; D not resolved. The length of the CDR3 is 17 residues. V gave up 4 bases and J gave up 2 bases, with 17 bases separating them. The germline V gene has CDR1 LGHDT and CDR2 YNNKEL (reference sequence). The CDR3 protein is CASSPRRGVGTNEKLFF. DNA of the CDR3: TGTGCCAGCAGCCCCCGGCGGGGTGTCGGTACTAATGAAAAACTGTTTTTT.

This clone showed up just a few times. The CDR3 region is CASSPTGQGVGAFF. The CDR3 DNA reads TGTGCCAGCAGCCCGACCGGACAGGGGGTTGGAGCTTTCTTT. The chain joins TRBV7-3 to TRBJ1-1, with 10 bases identical to TRBD1. Trimming took 5 bases from V and 10 from J; bases not matched to a gene: 10. Germline V gene sequence: CDR1 SGHTA, CDR2 FQGTGA. This CDR3 comprises 14 residues. Filled out from reference TRBV7-3 and TRBJ1-1, the complete variable domain reads GAGVSQTPSNKVTEKGKYVELRCDPISGHTALYWYRQSLGQGPEFLIYFQGTGAADDSGLPNDRFFAVRPEGSVSTLKIQRTERGDSAVYLCASSPTGQGVGAFFGQGTRLTVV.

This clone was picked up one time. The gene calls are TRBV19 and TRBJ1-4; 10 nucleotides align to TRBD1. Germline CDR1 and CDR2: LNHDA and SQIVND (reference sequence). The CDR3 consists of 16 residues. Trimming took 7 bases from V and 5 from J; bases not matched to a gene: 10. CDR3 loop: CASTGTGDPYNEKLFF. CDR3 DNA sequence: TGTGCCAGTACCGGGACAGGGGATCCTTACAATGAAAAACTGTTTTTT. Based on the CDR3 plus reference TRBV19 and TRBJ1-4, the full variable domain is DGGITQSPKYLFRKEGQNVTLSCEQNLNHDAMYWYRQDPGQGLRLIYYSQIVNDFQKGDIAEGYSVSREKKESFPLTVTSAQKNPTAFYLCASTGTGDPYNEKLFFGSGTQLSVL.

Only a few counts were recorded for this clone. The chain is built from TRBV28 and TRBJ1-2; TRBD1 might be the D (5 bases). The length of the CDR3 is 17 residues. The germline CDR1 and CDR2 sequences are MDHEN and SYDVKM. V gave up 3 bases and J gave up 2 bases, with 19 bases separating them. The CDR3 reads CASSLRVSYRGNYGYTF. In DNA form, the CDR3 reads TGTGCCAGCAGTTTGAGGGTCAGTTATCGGGGGAACTATGGCTACACCTTC.

The CDR3 sequence is CASSLGGGRYVTDTQYF. DNA for the CDR3: TGTGCCAGCAGTTTAGGGGGGGGCAGGTACGTTACAGATACGCAGTATTTT. This chain uses TRBV27 with TRBJ2-3, with D possibly TRBD2 on 7 matching bases. V was clipped by 2 bases and J by 3 bases, with 18 bases between them. The CDR3 spans 17 residues. The germline gives CDR1 MNHEY, CDR2 SMNVEV (reference sequence).

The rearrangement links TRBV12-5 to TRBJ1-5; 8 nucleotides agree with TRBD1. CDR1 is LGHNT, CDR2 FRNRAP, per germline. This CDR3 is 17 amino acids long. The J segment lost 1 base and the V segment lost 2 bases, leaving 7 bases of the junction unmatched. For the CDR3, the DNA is TGTGCTAGTGGTTTGACCCCGACAGGGGTGAGCAATCAGCCCCAGCATTTT. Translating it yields CASGLTPTGVSNQPQHF. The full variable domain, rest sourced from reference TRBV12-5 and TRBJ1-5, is DARVTQTPRHKVTEMGQEVTMRCQPILGHNTVFWYRQTMMQGLELLAYFRNRAPLDDSGMPKDRFSAEMPDATLATLKIQPSEPRDSAVYFCASGLTPTGVSNQPQHFGDGTRLSIL.

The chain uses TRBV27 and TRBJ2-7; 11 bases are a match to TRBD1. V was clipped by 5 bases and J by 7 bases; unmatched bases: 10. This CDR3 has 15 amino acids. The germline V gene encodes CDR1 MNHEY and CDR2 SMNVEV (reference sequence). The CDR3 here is CASSEWGQGGREQYF. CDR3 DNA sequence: TGTGCCAGCAGTGAGTGGGGACAGGGGGGACGAGAGCAGTACTTC.

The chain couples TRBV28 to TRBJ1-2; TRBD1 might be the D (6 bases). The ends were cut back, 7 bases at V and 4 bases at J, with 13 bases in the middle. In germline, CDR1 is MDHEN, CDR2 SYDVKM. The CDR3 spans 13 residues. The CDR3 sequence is CASNPRTAYGYTF. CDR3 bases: TGTGCCAGCAACCCACGGACAGCCTATGGCTACACCTTC.

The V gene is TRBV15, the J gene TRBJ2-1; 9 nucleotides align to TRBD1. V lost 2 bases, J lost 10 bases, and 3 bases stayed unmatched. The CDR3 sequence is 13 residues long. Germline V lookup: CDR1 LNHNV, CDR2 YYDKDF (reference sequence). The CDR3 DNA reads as TGTGCCACCAGCAGAAGCACAGGGGGCGAGCAGTTCTTC. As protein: CATSRSTGGEQFF.

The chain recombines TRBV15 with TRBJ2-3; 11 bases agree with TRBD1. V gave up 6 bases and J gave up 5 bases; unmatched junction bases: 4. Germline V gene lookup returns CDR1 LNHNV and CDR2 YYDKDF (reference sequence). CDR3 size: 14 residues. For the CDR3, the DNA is TGTGCCACCAGGTCGGGACAGGGGGTAGATACGCAGTATTTT. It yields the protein CATRSGQGVDTQYF.

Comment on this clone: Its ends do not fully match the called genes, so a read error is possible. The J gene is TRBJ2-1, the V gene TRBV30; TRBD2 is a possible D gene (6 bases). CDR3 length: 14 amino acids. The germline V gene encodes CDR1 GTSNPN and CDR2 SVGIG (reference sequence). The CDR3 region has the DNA TGTGCCCGGAGTGAGGCGTCGGGAGACAATGAGCAGTTCTTC. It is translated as CARSEASGDNEQFF.

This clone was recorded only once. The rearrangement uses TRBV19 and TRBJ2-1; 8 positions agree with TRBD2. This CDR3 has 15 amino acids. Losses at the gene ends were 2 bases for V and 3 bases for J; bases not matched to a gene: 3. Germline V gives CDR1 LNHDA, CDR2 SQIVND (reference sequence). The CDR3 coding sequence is TGTGCCAGTAGTATACAAGCGGGAGTCTACAATGAGCAGTTCTTC. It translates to CASSIQAGVYNEQFF.

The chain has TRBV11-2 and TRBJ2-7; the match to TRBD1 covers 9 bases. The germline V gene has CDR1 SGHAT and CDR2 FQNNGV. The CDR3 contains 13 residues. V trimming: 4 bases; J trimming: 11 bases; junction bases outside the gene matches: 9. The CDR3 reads CASSSGTGTNKYF. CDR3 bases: TGTGCCAGCAGCTCAGGGACAGGGACTAATAAGTACTTC.

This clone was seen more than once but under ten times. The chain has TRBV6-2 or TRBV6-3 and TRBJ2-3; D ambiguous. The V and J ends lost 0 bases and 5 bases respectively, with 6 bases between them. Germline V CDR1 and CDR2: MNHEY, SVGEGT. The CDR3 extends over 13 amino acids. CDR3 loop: CASSYSMRDTQYF. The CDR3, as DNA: TGTGCCAGCAGTTACTCGATGCGAGATACGCAGTATTTT.

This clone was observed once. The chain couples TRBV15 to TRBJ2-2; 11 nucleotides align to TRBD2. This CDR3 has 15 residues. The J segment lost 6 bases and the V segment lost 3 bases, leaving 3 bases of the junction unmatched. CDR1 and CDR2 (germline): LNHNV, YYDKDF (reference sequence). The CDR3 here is CATSSSSGGPGELFF. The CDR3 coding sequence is TGTGCCACCAGCAGTTCTAGCGGGGGGCCCGGGGAGCTGTTTTTT.

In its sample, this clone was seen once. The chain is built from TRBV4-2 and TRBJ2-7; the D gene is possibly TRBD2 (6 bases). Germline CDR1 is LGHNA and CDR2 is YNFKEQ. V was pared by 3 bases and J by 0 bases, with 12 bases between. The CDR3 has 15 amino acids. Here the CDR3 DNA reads TGTGCCAGCAGCCAGGGGGGAGACAGCTCCTACGAGCAGTACTTC. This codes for CASSQGGDSSYEQYF.